This T cell receptor beta chain is from a study of CD8 T cells in Susac syndrome. cDNA came from about 0.5 to 1 ug RNA primed by random hexamers. TCRdb fed the immunoSEQ multiplex PCR reads into MiXCR, producing one record per CDR3 protein. There are 200,000 to 250,000 distinct CDR3 sequences in the sample; about 94% occur only once, and roughly 0.072% lies in the top ten. The length of the CDR3 is 16 residues. The germline CDR1 and CDR2 sequences are DFQATT and SNEGSKA (reference sequence). V gave up 3 bases and J gave up 2 bases; unmatched junction bases: 11. The TCR originated in a human donor with multiple sclerosis. The sequencing input was CD4+ T cells from PBMCs. The V call is TRBV20-1, the J call TRBJ2-3; TRBD2 matches 7 bases. CDR3 loop: CSASRGTTENTDTQYF. CDR3 in DNA: TGCAGTGCTAGCCGCGGGACTACTGAAAACACAGATACGCAGTATTTT.